The present entry profiles one TCR beta chain with its context. The germline V gene encodes CDR1 LNHDA and CDR2 SQIVND (reference sequence). Trimming cost V 11 bases and J 3 bases; bases outside gene matches: 13. The CDR3 has 14 amino acids. These data come from a study of cytomegalovirus exposure and HLA in healthy donors. PCR primers comprised 60 Vbeta and 13 Jbeta primers. Some clones are missing from TCRdb's copy, which holds only in-frame ones; the method was immunoSEQ multiplex PCR. This sample yields 170,000 or so clones, of which around 83% are seen a single time; about 1.6% belongs to the top ten.

The sequencing sample was made of PBMCs. The rearrangement uses TRBV19 and TRBJ2-7; 7 bases are a match to TRBD1. This clonotype was sampled from a man aged 50 to 59 in good health and CMV-seronegative. Here the CDR3 reads CAGEKQGSSYEQYF. The DNA for the CDR3 is TGTGCCGGGGAAAAACAGGGGTCGAGCTACGAGCAGTACTTC.